These 11 T cell receptor beta chains share one sample of origin, sequenced in a study of T-cell reconstitution after alpha-beta-depleted transplantation in children. TCRbeta library preparation incorporated unique molecular identifiers. TCRdb called the PCR reads again in MiXCR, with one record for every CDR3 protein. Of about 610,000 distinct CDR3 sequences in the sample, 10% to 13% were seen once. The specimen was PBMCs from the stem cell graft donor, collected from the stem cell graft. Source of these receptors: a human donor who donated a stem cell graft to a child with acute myeloid leukemia.

This sequence joins TRBV7-2 and TRBJ2-1; D tentatively fits TRBD1 or TRBD2 (5 bases each). The germline CDR1 and CDR2 sequences are SGHTA and FQGNSA. The CDR3 spans 15 residues. Trimming removed 2 bases at V and 5 bases at J, with 13 bases between. The CDR3, as DNA: TGTGCCAGCAGCTTATGGGGAGACAGAAACAATGAGCAGTTCTTC. This gives the protein CASSLWGDRNNEQFF.

This clonotype was seen ten or more times. The chain has TRBV7-3 and TRBJ2-6; 7 bases align to TRBD1. The CDR3 loop spans 16 amino acids. CDR1 is SGHTA and CDR2 is FQGTGA in the germline V gene. V shed 6 bases, J shed 0 bases, and the junction held 5 bases outside the gene matches. The CDR3 loop is CASSRDSSSGANVLTF. DNA of the CDR3: TGTGCCAGCAGTCGGGACAGTTCCTCTGGGGCCAACGTCCTGACTTTC. Full variable domain (remainder filled in from reference TRBV7-3 and TRBJ2-6): GAGVSQTPSNKVTEKGKYVELRCDPISGHTALYWYRQSLGQGPEFLIYFQGTGAADDSGLPNDRFFAVRPEGSVSTLKIQRTERGDSAVYLCASSRDSSSGANVLTFGAGSRLTVL.

This clonotype was observed many times. The V call is TRBV20-1, the J call TRBJ2-3; D unresolved. There are 13 residues in the CDR3. CDR1 and CDR2 from the germline V gene are DFQATT and SNEGSKA (reference sequence). Deletions cut 5 bases from V and 1 base from J, with 10 bases between. The CDR3, as DNA: TGCAGTGCTCGTTATCGGGGCACAGATACGCAGTATTTT. Protein sequence: CSARYRGTDTQYF.

This clonotype was counted many times. The V call is TRBV20-1, the J call TRBJ1-4; D gene uncertain. The V end lost 1 base, the J end lost 0 bases, and 3 bases lay between the germline ends. Germline CDR1 is DFQATT and CDR2 is SNEGSKA (reference sequence). This CDR3 spans 13 amino acids. CDR3 DNA: TGCAGTGCTAGAGTTGCAACTAATGAAAAACTGTTTTTT. Translated: CSARVATNEKLFF.

This clonotype was counted between two and nine times. This chain uses TRBV5-1 with TRBJ1-5; D is possibly TRBD1 (6 bases). The germline V gene has CDR1 SGHRS and CDR2 YFSETQ. V gave up 0 bases and J gave up 5 bases, with 6 bases separating them. The length of the CDR3 is 13 residues. The CDR3 loop is CASSLGGHQPQHF. The CDR3 DNA is TGCGCCAGCAGCTTGGGGGGGCATCAGCCCCAGCATTTT.

This clonotype was found many times. This rearrangement joins TRBV12-3 or TRBV12-4 to TRBJ2-7, with TRBD2 as a possible D gene (5 bases). V gave up 3 bases and J gave up 7 bases, with 13 bases separating them. The CDR3 has 13 residues. CDR3 nucleotides: TGTGCCAGCAGTTTGGCCGAGGGTGGGGAGCAGTACTTC. Its translation: CASSLAEGGEQYF.

This clonotype was detected many times. The chain is built from TRBV7-2 and TRBJ2-1; D is undetermined. Trimming shortened V by 2 bases and J by 4 bases, and 6 bases separated the two germline ends. The CDR3 is 13 residues long. The germline V gene encodes CDR1 SGHTA and CDR2 FQGNSA. CDR3 loop: CASSLYPYNEQFF. CDR3 nucleotide sequence: TGTGCCAGCAGCTTATACCCATACAATGAGCAGTTCTTC.

The table lists this clonotype with a few counts. The chain uses TRBV28 and TRBJ2-3; D is ambiguous. The CDR3 covers 12 residues. V lost 5 bases, J lost 7 bases, and 10 bases lay in between. Germline V gene lookup returns CDR1 MDHEN and CDR2 SYDVKM. The CDR3 is CASSTLGNTQYF. CDR3 coding DNA: TGTGCCAGCAGTACCCTAGGGAATACGCAGTATTTT.

The chain joins TRBV7-2 to TRBJ2-5; the match to TRBD1 covers 7 bases. CDR1 is SGHTA and CDR2 is FQGNSA in the germline V gene. V lost 5 bases to trimming and J lost 3 bases; unmatched junction nucleotides: 9. This CDR3 region has 15 residues. This chain's CDR3 is CASSLRQGGKETQYF. The CDR3, as DNA: TGTGCCAGCAGCCTGCGACAGGGTGGCAAAGAGACCCAGTACTTC.

V and J are TRBV12-3 or TRBV12-4 and TRBJ2-3; 9 bases match TRBD2. V lost 7 bases, J lost 5 bases, and 13 bases stayed unmatched. The CDR3 covers 16 residues. DNA for the CDR3: TGTGCCAGCACTACCATAGCGGGAGTCGGGGGAGATACGCAGTATTTT. Its protein product is CASTTIAGVGGDTQYF.

The chain is built from TRBV1 and TRBJ2-5; the D segment call TRBD1 is taken from the table without a DNA check. TRBV1 is a known pseudogene. The CDR3 totals 16 residues. CDR3 protein: CTSSQDTGSSQETQYF. The CDR3 DNA follows: TGCACCAGCAGCCAAGATACAGGATCCTCCCAAGAGACCCAGTACTTC.